This T cell receptor (beta chain) was sequenced for a study of radiation and T cells in renal cell carcinoma. Study in general: Nephrectomy followed 15 Gy stereotactic body radiation by 4 weeks.

The data were produced by immunoSEQ multiplex PCR, yet TCRdb's version contains in-frame clones alone and is incomplete. This sample yields more than 100,000 clones, of which around 89% are seen a single time; 4.5% to 7.5% belongs to the top ten. Germline V gives CDR1 LNHDA, CDR2 SQIVND (reference sequence). With 3 bases clipped from V and 6 bases from J, the junction kept 5 bases outside the gene matches. The length of the CDR3 is 15 residues. Time point: blood 2 weeks post-SBRT. The treatment here: 15 Gy SBRT to primary tumor, nephrectomy 4 weeks later. The V call is TRBV19, the J call TRBJ2-2, with 9 bases that match TRBD1. The receptor comes from an older woman with renal cell carcinoma. The sample consisted of blood, taken from a patient whose treatment included radiotherapy and nephrectomy. CDR3 sequence reads: CASSIVTGGAGELFF. The CDR3, as DNA: TGTGCCAGTAGTATTGTGACAGGGGGTGCCGGGGAGCTGTTTTTT.